The table lists the clone carrying this T cell receptor beta chain with a few counts. Its antigen remains unidentified. This record belongs to a study of PD-1 blockade in classical Hodgkin lymphoma. Background on the study: Nivolumab was administered to patients intravenously at 3 mg/kg every 2 weeks.

V was trimmed by 5 bases and J by 3 bases, leaving 10 bases between them. Germline CDR1 reads SGHAT; CDR2 reads FQNNGV. The length of the CDR3 is 13 residues. Study-wide results and caveats: Patients with a complete response exhibited baseline diversity comparable to newly diagnosed patients.

The protocol was immunoSEQ multiplex PCR, while the TCRdb copy is restricted to in-frame clones and leaves out a portion. The sample includes around 31,000 clones, around 81% of them seen just once. As for time point: cycle 4 day 1 (C4D1), after less than 7 weeks of nivolumab. Every patient was affected by relapse after autologous stem cell transplantation, while exposure to brentuximab vedotin was not uniform. Patients showed best responses of complete response, partial response or progressive disease. This clonotype was obtained from a human donor with classical Hodgkin lymphoma. This chain uses TRBV11-2 with TRBJ1-2, with D possibly TRBD1 on 5 matching bases. The material was peripheral blood mononuclear cells (PBMCs), obtained before the fourth cycle of nivolumab. The CDR3 DNA reads as TGTGCCAGCAGCCAAGACAGAGACTATGGCTACACCTTC. Amino acids: CASSQDRDYGYTF.